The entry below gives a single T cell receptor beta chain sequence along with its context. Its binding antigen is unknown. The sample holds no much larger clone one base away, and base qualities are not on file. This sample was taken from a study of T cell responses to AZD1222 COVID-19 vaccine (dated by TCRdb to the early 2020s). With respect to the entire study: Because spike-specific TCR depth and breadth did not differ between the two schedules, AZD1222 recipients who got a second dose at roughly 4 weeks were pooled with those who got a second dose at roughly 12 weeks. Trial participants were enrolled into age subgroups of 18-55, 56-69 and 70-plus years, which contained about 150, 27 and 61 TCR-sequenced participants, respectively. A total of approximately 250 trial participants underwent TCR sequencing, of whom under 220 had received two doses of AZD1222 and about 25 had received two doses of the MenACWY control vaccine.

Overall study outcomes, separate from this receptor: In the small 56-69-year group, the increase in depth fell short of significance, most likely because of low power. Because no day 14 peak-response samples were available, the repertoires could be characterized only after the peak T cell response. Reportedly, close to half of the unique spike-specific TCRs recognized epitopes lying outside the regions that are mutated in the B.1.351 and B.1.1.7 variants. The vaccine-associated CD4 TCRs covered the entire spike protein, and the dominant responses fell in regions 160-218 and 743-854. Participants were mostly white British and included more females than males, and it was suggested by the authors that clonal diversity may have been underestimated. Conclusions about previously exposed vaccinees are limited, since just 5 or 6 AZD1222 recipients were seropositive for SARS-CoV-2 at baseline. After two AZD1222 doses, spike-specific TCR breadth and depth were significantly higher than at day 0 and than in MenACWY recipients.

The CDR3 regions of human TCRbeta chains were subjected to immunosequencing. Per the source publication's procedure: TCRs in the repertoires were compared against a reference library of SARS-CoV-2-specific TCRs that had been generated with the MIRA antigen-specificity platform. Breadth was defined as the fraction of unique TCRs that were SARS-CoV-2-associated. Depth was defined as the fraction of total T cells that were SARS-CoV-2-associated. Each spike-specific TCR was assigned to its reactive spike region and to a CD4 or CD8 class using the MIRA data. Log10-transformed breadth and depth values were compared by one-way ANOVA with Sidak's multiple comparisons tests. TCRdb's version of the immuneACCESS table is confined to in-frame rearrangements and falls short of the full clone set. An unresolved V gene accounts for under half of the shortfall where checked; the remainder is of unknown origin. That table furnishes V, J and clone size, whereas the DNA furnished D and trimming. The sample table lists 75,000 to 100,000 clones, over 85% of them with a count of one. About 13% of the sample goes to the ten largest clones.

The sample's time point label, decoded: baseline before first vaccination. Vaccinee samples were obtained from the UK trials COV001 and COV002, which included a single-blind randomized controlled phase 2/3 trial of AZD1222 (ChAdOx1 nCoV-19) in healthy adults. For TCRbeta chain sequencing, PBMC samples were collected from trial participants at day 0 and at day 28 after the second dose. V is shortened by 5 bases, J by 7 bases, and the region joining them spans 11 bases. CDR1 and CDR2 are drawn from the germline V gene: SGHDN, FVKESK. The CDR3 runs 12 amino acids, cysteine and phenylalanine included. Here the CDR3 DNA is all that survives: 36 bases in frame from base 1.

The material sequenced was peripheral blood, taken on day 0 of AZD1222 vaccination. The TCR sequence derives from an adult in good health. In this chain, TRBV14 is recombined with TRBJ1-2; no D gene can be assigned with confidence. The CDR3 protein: CASSNLTGGYTF. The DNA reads TGTGCCAGCAGCAACCTGACGGGTGGCTACACCTTC.